This T cell receptor (beta chain) was recorded in a study of OX40 agonist ivuxolimab in advanced cancers. V was pared by 5 bases and J by 3 bases, with 4 bases of the junction left unmatched. Germline CDR1 and CDR2: SGHDT and YYEEEE. The CDR3 loop spans 15 amino acids. At baseline, cycle 4 day 1, and cycle 7 day 1, blood was sampled. The assay was immunoSEQ multiplex PCR, and TCRdb's table has in-frame clones only and misses some. The repertoire has around 74,000 clones, roughly 90% of them found once; the top ten carry 0.53%. This clonotype originated in an adult with an advanced solid tumor such as melanoma, head and neck, liver or kidney cancer. Sequencing was performed on CD4+ or CD8+ T cells sorted from blood, taken in a trial of the OX40 agonist ivuxolimab. The chain carries TRBV5-6 and TRBJ2-3; 12 nucleotides agree with TRBD2. The CDR3 DNA is TGTGCCAGCAGTCGACTAGCGGGGGCGACAGATACGCAGTATTTT. It is translated as CASSRLAGATDTQYF.